The 10 T cell receptor beta chains in this list originate from one sample, sequenced in a study of CD8+ T cells in alopecia areata. Sequencing templates came from extracted RNA that was reverse transcribed into cDNA. The protocol was immunoSEQ multiplex PCR, while the TCRdb copy is restricted to in-frame clones and leaves out a portion. The sample lists some 110,000 clones; 35% to 40% were seen once. The sequenced sample was CD4+ T cells sorted from blood. These receptors came from a human donor with alopecia areata.

The chain couples TRBV7-9 to TRBJ2-1; D remains ambiguous. The V end lost 5 bases, the J end lost 5 bases, and 10 bases lay between the germline ends. CDR3 size: 13 residues. Germline CDR1 reads SEHNR; CDR2 reads FQNEAQ (reference sequence). The CDR3 is CASSGIADNEQFF. CDR3 nucleotide sequence: TGTGCCAGCAGCGGTATTGCGGACAATGAGCAGTTCTTC.

Regarding this clone: The same CDR3 also results from other DNA sequences found in this sample. CDR3 sequence reads: CASSQDRNTEAFF. The CDR3 DNA reads as TGCGCCAGCAGCCAGGACAGGAACACTGAAGCTTTCTTT. This rearrangement joins TRBV4-3 to TRBJ1-1; possibly TRBD1 for D (6 bases). V was trimmed by 3 bases and J by 1 base, leaving 6 bases between them. The germline gives CDR1 LGHNA, CDR2 YSLEER. CDR3 length: 13 residues.

The V and J genes are TRBV15 and TRBJ2-1, with 7 nucleotides matching TRBD1. Trimming at V came to 0 bases and at J to 15 bases, leaving 14 bases not matched to a gene. CDR3 length: 15 residues. Germline V gives CDR1 LNHNV, CDR2 YYDKDF (reference sequence). CDR3 amino acids: CATSRDIFQGVAMFF. In DNA, the CDR3 is TGTGCCACCAGCAGAGATATCTTTCAGGGGGTAGCTATGTTCTTC.

This clone came up a few times. The V call is TRBV2, the J call TRBJ2-4; D is unresolved. The CDR3 is made up of 11 amino acids. Germline V gene lookup returns CDR1 SNHLY and CDR2 FYNNEI. Trimming cost V 6 bases and J 5 bases, with 5 bases left between them. In DNA form, the CDR3 reads TGTGCCAGCAGGCAGGAAAACATTCAGTACTTC. This gives the protein CASRQENIQYF.

The V call is TRBV7-9, the J call TRBJ1-2; D may be TRBD1 (6 bases). This CDR3 is built from 13 residues. In germline, CDR1 is SEHNR, CDR2 FQNEAQ (reference sequence). Trimming stripped 4 bases from V and 4 bases from J, with 10 bases between. The chain's CDR3 is CASSSDRGYGYTF. The DNA of the CDR3 is TGTGCCAGCAGCTCGGACAGAGGCTATGGCTACACCTTC.

This clone occurred a few times. This chain connects TRBV18 to TRBJ2-3; D assignment may be TRBD1 or TRBD2 (5 bases each). This CDR3 contains 16 residues. The V end lost 2 bases, the J end lost 1 base, and 13 bases lay between the germline ends. Germline V gives CDR1 KGHSH, CDR2 LQKENI. The CDR3 spells CASSPLGRIGTDTQYF. In nucleotides, the CDR3 is TGTGCCAGCTCACCATTGGGACGCATCGGCACAGATACGCAGTATTTT.

This clone came up a few times. V gene TRBV28 combines with J gene TRBJ1-3; the D is unclear. In germline, CDR1 is MDHEN, CDR2 SYDVKM. The germline V and J ends were trimmed by 6 bases and 4 bases, with 19 bases remaining between them. This CDR3 is built from 16 residues. The CDR3 bases are TGTGCCAGCAGCCCCCCCGGCACCCGGAGCGGAAACACCATATATTTT. Its protein product is CASSPPGTRSGNTIYF.

This clone has only a few counts. In DNA form, the CDR3 reads TGTGCCAGCAGCTTAGGGACAGGGGTAAATGAAGCTTTCTTT. Protein sequence: CASSLGTGVNEAFF. The genes are TRBV7-8 and TRBJ1-1; TRBD1 agrees at 9 bases. Trimming at V came to 1 base and at J to 7 bases, leaving 4 bases not matched to a gene. The CDR3 consists of 14 residues. From germline, CDR1 is SGHVS and CDR2 FQNEAQ.

This rearrangement joins TRBV4-1 to TRBJ2-3, with D possibly being TRBD2 (6 bases). This CDR3 is 13 amino acids long. Trimming left V 3 bases short and J 7 bases short, with 11 bases between. Germline CDR1 is MGHRA and CDR2 is YSYEKL. The CDR3 spells CASSQGDSYTQYF. The CDR3 DNA reads as TGCGCCAGCAGCCAGGGGGACTCCTATACGCAGTATTTT.

This clone was detected a few times. The CDR3 reads CASSRLRDEQYF. CDR3 nucleotide sequence: TGTGCCAGCTCCCGTTTGAGGGACGAGCAGTACTTC. This rearrangement joins TRBV18 to TRBJ2-7; possibly TRBD2 for D (5 bases). The germline V and J ends were trimmed by 6 bases and 5 bases, with 11 bases remaining between them. The germline CDR1 and CDR2 sequences are KGHSH and LQKENI. CDR3 length: 12 residues.